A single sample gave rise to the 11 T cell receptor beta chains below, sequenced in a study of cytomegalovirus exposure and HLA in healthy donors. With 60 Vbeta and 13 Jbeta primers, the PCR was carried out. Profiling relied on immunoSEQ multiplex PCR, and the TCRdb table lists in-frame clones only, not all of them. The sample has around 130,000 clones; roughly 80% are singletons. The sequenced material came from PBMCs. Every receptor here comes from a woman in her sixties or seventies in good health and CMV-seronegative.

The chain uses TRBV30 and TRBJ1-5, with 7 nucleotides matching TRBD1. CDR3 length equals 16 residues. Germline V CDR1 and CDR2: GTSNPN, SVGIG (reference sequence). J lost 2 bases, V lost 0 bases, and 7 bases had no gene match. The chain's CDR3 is CAWSVIGDRGNQPQHF. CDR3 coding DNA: TGTGCCTGGAGTGTAATAGGGGACAGAGGCAATCAGCCCCAGCATTTT.

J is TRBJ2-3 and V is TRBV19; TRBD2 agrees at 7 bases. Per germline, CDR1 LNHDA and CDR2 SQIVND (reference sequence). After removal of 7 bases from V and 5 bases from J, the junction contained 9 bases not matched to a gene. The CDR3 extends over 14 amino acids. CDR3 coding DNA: TGTGCCAGTAAGCCAGCGGGAACGAGAGATACGCAGTATTTT. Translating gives CASKPAGTRDTQYF.

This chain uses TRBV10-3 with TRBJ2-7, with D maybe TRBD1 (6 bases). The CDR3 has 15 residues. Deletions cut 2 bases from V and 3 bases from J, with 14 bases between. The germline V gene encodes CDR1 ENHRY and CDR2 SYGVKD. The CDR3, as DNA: TGTGCCATCAGTGAGCGGGACATACTTTTCTACGAGCAGTACTTC. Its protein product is CAISERDILFYEQYF.

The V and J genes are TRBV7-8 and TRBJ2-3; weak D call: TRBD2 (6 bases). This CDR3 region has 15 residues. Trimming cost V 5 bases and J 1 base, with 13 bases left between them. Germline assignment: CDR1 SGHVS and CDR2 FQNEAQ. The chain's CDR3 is CASSPRDFRTDTQYF. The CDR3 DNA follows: TGTGCCAGCAGCCCCAGGGACTTCCGCACAGATACGCAGTATTTT.

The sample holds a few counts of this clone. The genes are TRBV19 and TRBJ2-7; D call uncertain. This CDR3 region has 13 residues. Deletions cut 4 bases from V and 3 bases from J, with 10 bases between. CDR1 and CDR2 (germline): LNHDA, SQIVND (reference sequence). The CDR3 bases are TGTGCCAGTAGTACCTCCCAACTCTACGAGCAGTACTTC. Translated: CASSTSQLYEQYF. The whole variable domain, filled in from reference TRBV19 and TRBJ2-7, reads DGGITQSPKYLFRKEGQNVTLSCEQNLNHDAMYWYRQDPGQGLRLIYYSQIVNDFQKGDIAEGYSVSREKKESFPLTVTSAQKNPTAFYLCASSTSQLYEQYFGPGTRLTVT.

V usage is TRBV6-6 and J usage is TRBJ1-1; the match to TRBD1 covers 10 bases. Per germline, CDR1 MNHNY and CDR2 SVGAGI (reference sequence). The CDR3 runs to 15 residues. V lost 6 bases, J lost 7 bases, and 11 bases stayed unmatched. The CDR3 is CASSPGDRGSHEAFF. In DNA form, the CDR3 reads TGTGCCAGCAGCCCGGGGGACAGGGGCTCGCATGAAGCTTTCTTT.

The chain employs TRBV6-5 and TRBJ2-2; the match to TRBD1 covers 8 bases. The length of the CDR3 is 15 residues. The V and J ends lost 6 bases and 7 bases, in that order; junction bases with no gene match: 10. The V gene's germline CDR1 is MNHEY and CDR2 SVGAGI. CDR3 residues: CASSRRDRSVGELFF. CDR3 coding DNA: TGTGCCAGCAGCCGCCGGGACAGGTCCGTCGGGGAGCTGTTTTTT.

The CDR3 bases are TGTGCCACCCATGCCGCGGCAGGGGTGACTGAAGCTTTCTTT. Its protein is CATHAAAGVTEAFF. The V gene is TRBV27, the J gene TRBJ1-1, with D possibly matching TRBD1 (6 bases). V was cut by 10 bases and J by 5 bases, with 20 bases left in between. CDR1 and CDR2 from the germline V gene are MNHEY and SMNVEV (reference sequence). The length of the CDR3 is 14 residues.

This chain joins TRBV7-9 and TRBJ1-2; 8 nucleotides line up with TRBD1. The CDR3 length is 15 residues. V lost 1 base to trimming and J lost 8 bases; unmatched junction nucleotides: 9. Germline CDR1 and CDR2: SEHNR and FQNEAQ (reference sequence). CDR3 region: CASSLDPSGGGGYTF. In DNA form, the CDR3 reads TGTGCCAGCAGCTTAGATCCCTCAGGGGGCGGAGGCTACACCTTC.

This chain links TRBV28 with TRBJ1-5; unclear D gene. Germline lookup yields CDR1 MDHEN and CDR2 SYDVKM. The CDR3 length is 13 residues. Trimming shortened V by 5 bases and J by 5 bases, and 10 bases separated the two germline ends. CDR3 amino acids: CASSPSMDQPQHF. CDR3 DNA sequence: TGTGCCAGCAGTCCCAGTATGGATCAGCCCCAGCATTTT.

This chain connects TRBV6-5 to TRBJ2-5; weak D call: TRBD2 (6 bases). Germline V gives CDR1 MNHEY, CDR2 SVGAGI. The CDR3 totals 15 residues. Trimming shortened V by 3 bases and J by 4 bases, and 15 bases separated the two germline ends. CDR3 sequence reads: CASSYLGQGGETQYF. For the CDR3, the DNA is TGTGCCAGCAGTTATCTCGGGCAGGGAGGAGAGACCCAGTACTTC.